This TCR beta chain was profiled in a study of T cell repertoires in cytomegalovirus infection. The overall study: Signatures in public TCR beta sequences pointed to both CMV infection and matching HLA type.

In TCRdb, the reads were re-called with MiXCR into one record per CDR3 protein. Altogether approximately 140,000 distinct CDR3 sequences are present, about 6% being singletons, with the ten largest covering under 20%. About this clonotype: Its antigen is not identified.

With 6 bases removed from V and 7 bases from J, the gap between germline ends came to 18 bases. This CDR3 has 14 amino acids. The germline V gene has CDR1 MNHEY and CDR2 SVGAGI. Study-wide results and caveats: The ex vivo response was dominated by HLA-C-restricted CMV-specific TCR beta clonotypes. Frequencies of public TCR beta families were cumulated, and this identified carriers of CMV plus the relevant HLA.

The sample taken for sequencing was PBMCs. The rearrangement links TRBV6-5 to TRBJ1-1; weak D call: TRBD1 (6 bases). This clonotype originated in a human donor in good health (CMV status not recorded). Some clones in this sample may be carry-over from other donors' samples. CDR3 protein: CASSPRGPEDEAFF. The DNA of the CDR3 is TGTGCCAGCAGCCCCAGGGGACCGGAGGATGAAGCTTTCTTT.